The TCR beta chain under discussion was sequenced for a study of blood T cells in healthy people across ages. General study points: Researchers deemed the diversity estimates from one million T cells underestimates. Any conclusive comparison of naive versus antigen-experienced cells was prevented by using unsorted PBMCs. TCR beta diversity was tightly associated with the proportion of naive T cells.

Per-sample yields of isolated PBMCs were at least 6 million. As to this clonotype: Its antigen is unknown.

Primers used in a second PCR of roughly 6 to 11 cycles were a sample-barcoded 5' primer and a J-beta primer mix. MiXCR, run by TCRdb on the 5' RACE reads, gives a single entry per CDR3 protein. This sample yields hundreds of thousands of distinct CDR3 sequences, of which about 56% are seen a single time; roughly 26% belongs to the top ten. CDR3 size: 15 residues. The V segment lost 5 bases and the J segment 7 bases; nucleotides outside the gene matches: 13. Germline CDR1 reads MNHEY; CDR2 reads SMNVEV (reference sequence). This sequence originates from a man in his forties in good health. The rearrangement joins TRBV27 to TRBJ2-7, with 8 bases lining up with TRBD1. Input material: blood. CDR3 loop: CASSKRQGTRNEQYF. DNA of the CDR3: TGTGCCAGCAGTAAAAGACAGGGGACGCGAAATGAGCAGTACTTC.